Only a few counts were recorded for the clone carrying this T cell receptor (beta chain). Its antigen is unidentified. The entry originates in a study of T cell repertoires in ileal Crohn's disease. Study-wide background: Every patient was operated on for stricturing (approximately 60%) or penetrating (39%) complications. The M0 sample came from the inflamed ileal portion of the resected specimen.

Profiling relied on immunoSEQ multiplex PCR, and the TCRdb table lists in-frame clones only, not all of them. This table holds a few thousand clones, around four fifths found once. Points from the study as a whole: Clonality above 26.8% at surgery always came with endoscopic recurrence.

Time point denoted: inflamed ileum from the surgical specimen. Included were adult ileal or ileocolonic Crohn's patients indicated for ileocolonic resection. The clonotype comes from an adult with Crohn's disease. Sequenced: ileal tissue.

CDR3 nucleotide sequence: TGCGCCAGCAGCTTGGCCCCCCTGCAGATGATGAACACTGAAGCTTTCTTT. It yields the protein CASSLAPLQMMNTEAFF. The V and J genes are TRBV5-1 and TRBJ1-1, with D unresolved. Germline V lookup: CDR1 SGHRS, CDR2 YFSETQ. V was cut by 0 bases and J by 0 bases, with 15 bases left in between. The CDR3 sequence is 17 residues long.